This T cell receptor (beta chain) was recorded in a study of cytomegalovirus exposure and HLA in healthy donors. The PCR contained 60 Vbeta and 13 Jbeta primers. Using immunoSEQ multiplex PCR, the repertoire was profiled, and TCRdb retains in-frame clones only, with some absent. The repertoire holds over 120,000 clones, more than 70% seen once, with 2% to 3% in the top ten. The V gene lost 6 bases and the J gene lost 6 bases, with 15 bases spanning the gap. Germline loops: CDR1 MRHNA, CDR2 SNTAGT. This CDR3 region has 14 residues. Study-level results: A later analysis, which compared TCR beta chains of equal frequency, found the HLA-associated ones more clonally expanded.

Details on this clone: As yet, its antigen is unknown.

The sample taken for sequencing was PBMCs. The source is a man between 50 and 59 years old in good health and CMV-seronegative. The chain carries TRBV6-4 and TRBJ2-1; D possibly corresponds to TRBD2 (6 bases). The CDR3 coding sequence is TGTGCCAGCAGCCCCGGGGGATCCACCAATGAGCAGTTCTTC. Its translation: CASSPGGSTNEQFF.